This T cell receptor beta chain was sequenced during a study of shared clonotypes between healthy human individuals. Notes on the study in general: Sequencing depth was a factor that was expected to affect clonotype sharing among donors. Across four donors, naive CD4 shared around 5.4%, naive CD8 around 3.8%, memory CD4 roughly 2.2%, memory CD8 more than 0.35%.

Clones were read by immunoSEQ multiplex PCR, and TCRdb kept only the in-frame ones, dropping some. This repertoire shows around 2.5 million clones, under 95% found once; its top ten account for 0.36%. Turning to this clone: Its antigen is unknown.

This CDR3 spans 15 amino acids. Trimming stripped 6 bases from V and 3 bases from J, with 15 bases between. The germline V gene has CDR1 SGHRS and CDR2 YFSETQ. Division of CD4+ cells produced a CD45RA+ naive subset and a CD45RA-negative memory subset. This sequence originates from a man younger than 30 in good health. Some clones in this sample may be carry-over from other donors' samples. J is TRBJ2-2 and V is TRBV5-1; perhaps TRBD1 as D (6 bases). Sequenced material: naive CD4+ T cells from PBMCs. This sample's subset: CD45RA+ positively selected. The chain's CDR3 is CASTSKGGDTGELFF. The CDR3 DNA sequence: TGCGCCAGCACCTCCAAAGGGGGAGACACCGGGGAGCTGTTTTTT.